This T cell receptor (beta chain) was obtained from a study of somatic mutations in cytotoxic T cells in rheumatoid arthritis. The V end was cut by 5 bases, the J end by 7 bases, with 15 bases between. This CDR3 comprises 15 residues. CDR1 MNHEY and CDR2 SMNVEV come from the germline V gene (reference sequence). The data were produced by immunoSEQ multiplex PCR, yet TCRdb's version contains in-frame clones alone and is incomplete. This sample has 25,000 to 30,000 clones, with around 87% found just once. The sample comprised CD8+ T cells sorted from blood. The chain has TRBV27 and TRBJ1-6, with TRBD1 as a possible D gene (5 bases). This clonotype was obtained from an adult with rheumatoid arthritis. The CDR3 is CASSDLWGSNSPLHF. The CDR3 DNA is TGTGCCAGCAGTGACCTTTGGGGCTCCAATTCACCCCTCCACTTT.